This TCR beta chain was identified in a study of blood T cell repertoires in COVID-19. Here immunoSEQ multiplex PCR was the method, and the copy in TCRdb shows in-frame clones only, minus some. The repertoire holds tens of thousands of clones, under 90% seen once, with approximately 11% in the top ten. The CDR3 is 14 residues long. The junction had 5 bases not matched to a gene; V was cut back by 3 bases and J by 5 bases. From germline, CDR1 is SGDLS and CDR2 YYNGEE. The rearrangement joins TRBV9 to TRBJ1-5; 7 bases are a match to TRBD1. Sequences were obtained from peripheral blood. This TCR was sampled from a man aged 65 to 79 with active or convalescent COVID-19. CDR3 DNA: TGTGCCAGCAGCGCAACAGGGGCCCATCAGCCCCAGCATTTT. It specifies CASSATGAHQPQHF.